Below, 23 T cell receptor beta chains from the same sample are listed, as sequenced in a study of OX40 agonist ivuxolimab in advanced cancers. Data came from immunoSEQ multiplex PCR; TCRdb stores just in-frame clones and leaves some out. This sample has about 48,000 clones, with over 85% found just once. The sequencing here drew on CD4+ or CD8+ T cells sorted from blood, taken in a trial of the OX40 agonist ivuxolimab. These receptor sequences come from an adult with an advanced solid tumor such as melanoma, head and neck, liver or kidney cancer.

The chain combines TRBV7-9 with TRBJ2-5; 8 bases are shared with TRBD2. CDR1 and CDR2 (germline): SEHNR, FQNEAQ (reference sequence). This CDR3 region has 14 residues. V dropped 4 bases and J dropped 2; count of bases not matched to a gene: 3. The CDR3 nucleotides are TGTGCCAGCAGCTCGGGGGGGTCTCAAGAGACCCAGTACTTC. It encodes CASSSGGSQETQYF. Supplemented by reference TRBV7-9 and TRBJ2-5, the full variable domain reads DTGVSQNPRHKITKRGQNVTFRCDPISEHNRLYWYRQTLGQGPEFLTYFQNEAQLEKSRLLSDRFSAERPKGSFSTLEIQRTEQGDSAMYLCASSSGGSQETQYFGPGTRLLVL.

The chain combines TRBV5-8 with TRBJ2-2, with D hard to call. The CDR3 extends over 16 amino acids. V was shortened by 1 base and J by 1 base, with 11 bases between the two germline ends. Germline values: CDR1 SGHTS, CDR2 YDEGEE. The DNA for the CDR3 is TGTGCCAGCAGCTTGCTGGCAACCTTGAACACCGGGGAGCTGTTTTTT. It yields the protein CASSLLATLNTGELFF.

J is TRBJ2-7 and V is TRBV27; a weak D match, TRBD1 (5 bases). Germline V gene lookup returns CDR1 MNHEY and CDR2 SMNVEV (reference sequence). This CDR3 is 14 amino acids long. Deletions cut 4 bases from V and 1 base from J, with 11 bases between. This CDR3 reads CASSSIDRSYEQYF. In DNA, the CDR3 is TGTGCCAGCAGTTCAATAGACAGATCCTACGAGCAGTACTTC.

This chain links TRBV29-1 with TRBJ2-7; 7 bases fit TRBD1. Germline CDR1 is SQVTM and CDR2 is ANQGSEA. J lost 2 bases, V lost 4 bases, and 8 bases had no gene match. The CDR3 length is 14 residues. CDR3: CSVVRTGKTYEQYF. CDR3 nucleotide sequence: TGCAGCGTTGTAAGGACAGGTAAAACCTACGAGCAGTACTTC.

This CDR3 reads CASIGGGPSATDTQYF. Written as DNA, the CDR3 is TGTGCCAGTATCGGCGGGGGGCCTTCGGCCACAGATACGCAGTATTTT. The chain carries TRBV19 and TRBJ2-3; 8 bases line up with TRBD2. With V trimmed by 7 bases and J by 2 bases, 11 bases remained unmatched. Germline V lookup: CDR1 LNHDA, CDR2 SQIVND (reference sequence). The CDR3 has 16 amino acids.

V gene TRBV11-3 combines with J gene TRBJ2-2; D perhaps matches TRBD2 (5 bases). The CDR3 is made up of 15 amino acids. Germline CDR1 and CDR2: SGHNT and YENEEA. The V end lost 3 bases, the J end lost 2 bases, and 10 bases lay between the germline ends. CDR3 amino acids: CASSLPGSNTGELFF. The CDR3 region has the DNA TGTGCCAGCAGCTTGCCGGGAAGCAACACCGGGGAGCTGTTTTTT.

The chain has TRBV7-9 and TRBJ2-2; 10 nucleotides line up with TRBD1. The trim removed 3 bases at V and 1 base at J, leaving 8 bases unmatched. The CDR3 sequence is 18 residues long. CDR1 SEHNR and CDR2 FQNEAQ come from the germline V gene (reference sequence). DNA of the CDR3: TGTGCCAGCAGCTTCCCCCGGGACAGGGGCGAGAACACCGGGGAGCTGTTTTTT. It encodes CASSFPRDRGENTGELFF.

The chain has TRBV6-1 and TRBJ1-2; 9 bases line up with TRBD1. This CDR3 is 13 amino acids long. V was clipped by 7 bases and J by 8 bases; unmatched bases: 8. Germline V gene sequence: CDR1 MNHNS, CDR2 SASEGT. CDR3 in DNA: TGTGCCAGCACCGAACAGGGGGCGCGCGGCTACACCTTC. Its translation is CASTEQGARGYTF.

The chain couples TRBV15 to TRBJ1-1; TRBD1 agrees at 11 bases. CDR1 LNHNV and CDR2 YYDKDF come from the germline V gene (reference sequence). CDR3 length equals 14 residues. V was pared by 5 bases and J by 5 bases, with 4 bases of the junction left unmatched. The CDR3 here is CATSWGTGGTEAFF. Written as DNA, the CDR3 is TGTGCCACCAGCTGGGGGACAGGGGGAACTGAAGCTTTCTTT. The whole variable domain, filled in from reference TRBV15 and TRBJ1-1, reads DAMVIQNPRYQVTQFGKPVTLSCSQTLNHNVMYWYQQKSSQAPKLLFHYYDKDFNNEADTPDNFQSRRPNTSFCFLDIRSPGLGDTAMYLCATSWGTGGTEAFFGQGTRLTVV.

As DNA, the CDR3 is TGTGCCAGCAGTTTATCCGGGGGAGGAGAGCAGTACTTC. Translation: CASSLSGGGEQYF. V and J are TRBV27 and TRBJ2-7; tentatively, D is TRBD2 (6 bases). Deletions cut 0 bases from V and 7 bases from J, with 10 bases between. The CDR3 covers 13 residues. Germline V gene data show CDR1 as MNHEY and CDR2 as SMNVEV (reference sequence).

V usage is TRBV7-9 and J usage is TRBJ2-7; D gene ambiguous. The CDR3 totals 12 residues. V lost 5 bases and J lost 2, with 7 bases in between. Germline V lookup: CDR1 SEHNR, CDR2 FQNEAQ (reference sequence). DNA for the CDR3: TGTGCCAGCAGCACCGATCCCTACGAGCAGTACTTC. Its translation is CASSTDPYEQYF.

V is TRBV5-1 and J is TRBJ1-2; 9 nucleotides line up with TRBD1. This CDR3 is built from 16 residues. Trimming cost V 5 bases and J 2 bases; bases outside gene matches: 10. Germline assignment: CDR1 SGHRS and CDR2 YFSETQ. The CDR3 DNA reads as TGCGCCAGCAGAAGAATTCCGGGACAGGGAAACTATGGCTACACCTTC. Its translation is CASRRIPGQGNYGYTF.

The V gene is TRBV29-1, the J gene TRBJ1-2; 12 bases agree with TRBD1. Germline V gene lookup returns CDR1 SQVTM and CDR2 ANQGSEA. The trim removed 1 base at V and 4 bases at J, leaving 4 bases unmatched. CDR3 length equals 15 residues. The CDR3 here is CSVEGGQGAVYGYTF. The CDR3 DNA reads TGCAGCGTTGAAGGGGGACAGGGGGCTGTCTATGGCTACACCTTC.

V is TRBV7-6 and J is TRBJ2-3; tentative D call: TRBD2 (6 bases). Germline assignment: CDR1 SGHVS and CDR2 FNYEAQ. The CDR3 sequence is 15 residues long. V lost 1 base and J 5 bases, leaving 13 bases between the germline ends. CDR3 in amino acids: CASSLGAGPEDTQYF. CDR3 bases: TGTGCCAGCAGCTTAGGGGCGGGGCCCGAAGATACGCAGTATTTT.

Sample share makes this clone medium-sized (0.01 to 0.1%). This rearrangement joins TRBV21-1 to TRBJ1-2. TRBV21-1 is flagged as a pseudogene. This CDR3 comprises 14 residues. For the CDR3, the DNA is TGTGCCAGCAGCTCCAGGAGGAGTGAAAATGGCTACACCTTC. It is translated as CASSSRRSENGYTF.

V gene TRBV6-6 combines with J gene TRBJ2-2; D perhaps matches TRBD2 (6 bases). The germline V and J ends were trimmed by 8 bases and 4 bases, with 11 bases remaining between them. This CDR3 comprises 13 residues. Germline CDR1 MNHNY, CDR2 SVGAGI (reference sequence). This CDR3 is CASRDSFTGELFF. Here the CDR3 DNA reads TGTGCCAGCCGGGACTCCTTCACCGGGGAGCTGTTTTTT.

The chain recombines TRBV6-1 with TRBJ2-5; TRBD1 might be the D (6 bases). The CDR3 extends over 15 amino acids. V gave up 7 bases and J gave up 5 bases, with 20 bases separating them. CDR1 is MNHNS, CDR2 SASEGT, per germline. The CDR3 loop is CASTVSGQFAETQYF. Here the CDR3 DNA reads TGTGCCAGCACGGTTTCAGGACAGTTCGCCGAGACCCAGTACTTC.

This chain joins TRBV7-7 and TRBJ2-3; a weak D match, TRBD1 (5 bases). This CDR3 is 14 amino acids long. Between the trimmed V and J ends, which lost 0 bases and 4 bases, there was a span of 8 bases. CDR1 is SSHAT, CDR2 FNYEAQ, per germline (reference sequence). The CDR3, as DNA: TGTGCCAGCAGCTTAGCGGGGCAAGCAGATACGCAGTATTTT. Translating it yields CASSLAGQADTQYF.

With respect to this clone: The junction does not match germline at one end; this may be a read error. This chain joins TRBV6-5 and TRBJ2-7, with 8 bases matching TRBD1. CDR1 is MNHEY, CDR2 SVGAGI, per germline. The length of the CDR3 is 15 residues. The CDR3 DNA sequence: TGTGTCAGCAGTTACGGACAGGGCCGGGACTACGAGCAGTACTTC. This translates into CVSSYGQGRDYEQYF.

V gene TRBV27 combines with J gene TRBJ2-7, with TRBD1 as a possible D gene (6 bases). Germline values: CDR1 MNHEY, CDR2 SMNVEV (reference sequence). CDR3 length: 13 residues. V gave up 3 bases and J gave up 2 bases, with 8 bases separating them. The CDR3 DNA reads as TGTGCCAGCAGTTTCGAGGGGGCCTACGAGCAGTACTTC. It specifies CASSFEGAYEQYF.

The rearrangement links TRBV6-6 to TRBJ1-5, with 10 bases fitting TRBD1. Germline V gene sequence: CDR1 MNHNY, CDR2 SVGAGI (reference sequence). The CDR3 totals 13 residues. The V segment lost 10 bases and the J segment 7 bases; nucleotides outside the gene matches: 7. In DNA form, the CDR3 reads TGTGCCATCCAGGGACAGGGGACGCAGCCCCAGCATTTT. This translates into CAIQGQGTQPQHF.

The rearrangement uses TRBV27 and TRBJ2-2, with 9 bases identical to TRBD1. V trimming: 5 bases; J trimming: 5 bases; junction bases outside the gene matches: 15. The length of the CDR3 is 18 residues. The germline V gene encodes CDR1 MNHEY and CDR2 SMNVEV (reference sequence). The CDR3 DNA is TGTGCCAGCAGTGTTGGTACAGGGGGCGCGATGGTGACCGGGGAGCTGTTTTTT. Its translation is CASSVGTGGAMVTGELFF.

The CDR3 loop is CASSPGTEYEQYF. The CDR3 region has the DNA TGCGCCAGCAGCCCAGGGACCGAATACGAGCAGTACTTC. V and J are TRBV4-1 and TRBJ2-7, with D perhaps being TRBD1 or TRBD2 (5 bases each). The CDR3 loop spans 13 amino acids. Deletions cut 4 bases from V and 4 bases from J, with 11 bases between. Germline V gene data show CDR1 as MGHRA and CDR2 as YSYEKL.